The present entry profiles one T cell receptor (beta chain) with its context. As yet, its antigen is unknown. TCRdb's copy holds only in-frame clones and misses some; the assay was immunoSEQ multiplex PCR. The table lists about 12,000 clones, 71% of them singletons, with roughly 2.7% in the top ten. Specified time point: after neoadjuvant nivolumab, at surgical resection. The data are from a study of neoadjuvant anti-PD-1 for oral cavity cancer. Study in general: Patients mostly received three to four biweekly nivolumab doses at 3 mg/kg before surgery. Patients without progression received a fourth nivolumab dose around day 43, then surgical resection on days 50-56.

Germline lookup yields CDR1 GTSNPN and CDR2 SVGIG (reference sequence). V shed 0 bases, J shed 5 bases, and the junction held 8 bases outside the gene matches. CDR3 length: 16 residues. Study-level results: Non-responders to neoadjuvant nivolumab had significantly more clonal PBMC T cells than responders.

The TCR was taken from a person aged 40 to 85 with oral cavity squamous cell carcinoma. The source material was PBMCs, sampled after nivolumab (anti-PD-1) treatment. The genes are TRBV30 and TRBJ2-7, with TRBD1 identical over 12 bases. The CDR3 loop reads CAWSVKPGQGAHEQYF. The CDR3 nucleotides are TGTGCCTGGAGTGTCAAACCGGGACAGGGGGCTCACGAGCAGTACTTC.